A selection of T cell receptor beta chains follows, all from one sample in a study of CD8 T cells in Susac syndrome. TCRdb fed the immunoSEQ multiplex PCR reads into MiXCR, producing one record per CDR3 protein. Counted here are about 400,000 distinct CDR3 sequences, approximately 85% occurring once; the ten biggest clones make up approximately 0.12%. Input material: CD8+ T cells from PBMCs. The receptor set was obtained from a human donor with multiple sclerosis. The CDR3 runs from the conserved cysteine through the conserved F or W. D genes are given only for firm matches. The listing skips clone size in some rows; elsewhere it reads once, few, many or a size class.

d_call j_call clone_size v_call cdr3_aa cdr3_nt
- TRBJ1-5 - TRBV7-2 CASSSAPGYSNQPQHF TGTGCCAGCAGCTCCGCCCCAGGTTATAGCAATCAGCCCCAGCATTTT
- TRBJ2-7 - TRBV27 CASSSHRDSTYEQYF TGTGCCAGCAGTTCCCACAGGGATTCCACCTACGAGCAGTACTTC
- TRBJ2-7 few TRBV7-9 CASSLAVTSYEQYF TGTGCCAGCAGCTTAGCGGTGACCTCCTACGAGCAGTACTTC
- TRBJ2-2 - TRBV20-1 CSAKAPNTGELFF TGCAGTGCTAAGGCTCCGAACACCGGGGAGCTGTTTTTT
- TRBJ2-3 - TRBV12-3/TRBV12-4 CASTPPSTDTQYF TGTGCCAGCACCCCTCCGAGCACAGATACGCAGTATTTT
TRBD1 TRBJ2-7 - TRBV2 CASSDPDRDYEQYF TGTGCCAGCAGTGACCCGGACAGGGACTACGAGCAGTACTTC
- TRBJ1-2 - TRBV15 CATSRDRANYGYTF TGTGCCACCAGCAGAGACAGGGCTAACTATGGCTACACCTTC
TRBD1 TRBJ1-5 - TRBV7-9 CASGRQGVDHPQHF TGTGCCAGCGGAAGACAGGGGGTTGATCACCCCCAGCATTTT
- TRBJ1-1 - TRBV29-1 CSVVGRGGRGEYTEAFF TGCAGCGTTGTGGGGAGGGGGGGAAGAGGTGAATACACTGAAGCTTTCTTT
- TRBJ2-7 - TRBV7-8 CASSLEYHEQYF TGTGCCAGCAGCTTAGAATACCACGAGCAGTACTTC
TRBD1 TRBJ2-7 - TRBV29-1 CSVLRAPSGTATYEQYF TGCAGCGTTCTAAGGGCGCCGTCCGGGACAGCAACCTACGAGCAGTACTTC
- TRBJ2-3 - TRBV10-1 CASSETAVADTQYF TGCGCCAGCAGTGAGACGGCAGTCGCAGATACGCAGTATTTT
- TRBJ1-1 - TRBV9 CASSVAGSRGEAFF TGTGCCAGCAGCGTGGCGGGTTCCCGCGGTGAAGCTTTCTTT
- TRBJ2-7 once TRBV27 CASSLRGGLLYEQYF TGTGCCAGCAGTTTAAGAGGGGGGCTACTTTACGAGCAGTACTTC
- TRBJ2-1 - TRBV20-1 CSAKGASNEQFF TGCAGTGCCAAAGGAGCGTCCAATGAGCAGTTCTTC
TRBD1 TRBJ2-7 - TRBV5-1 CASSPGKGADEQYF TGCGCCAGCAGCCCGGGGAAGGGGGCGGACGAGCAGTACTTC